This TCR beta chain derives from a study of early T cells in non-severe SARS-CoV-2 infection. Turning to the study itself: Bulk RNA isolated from unsorted whole blood underwent sequencing; chains were not paired. Study-wide results and caveats: VDJdb matching favored anti-spike CD8 responses, missing private and CD4 specificities.

Researchers attached unique molecular identifiers to individual cDNA molecules. TCRdb re-called the 5' RACE reads with MiXCR, one entry per CDR3 protein. The sample gives more than 50,000 distinct CDR3 sequences, around 6% of which show up once; roughly 6.4% is in the top ten. This clonotype was seen a few times. No antigen is known for it. The source material was whole blood. The clonotype originates from an adult who was a healthcare worker with PCR-confirmed SARS-CoV-2 infection or an uninfected control (not recorded which).

CDR3 amino acids: CASCPGQAFTDTQYF. The CDR3 DNA follows: TGTGCCAGTTGTCCGGGACAAGCCTTCACAGATACGCAGTATTTT. V gene TRBV6-2 or TRBV6-3 combines with J gene TRBJ2-3, with D maybe TRBD1 (6 bases). Germline V gene lookup returns CDR1 MNHEY and CDR2 SVGEGT. This CDR3 spans 15 amino acids. V was clipped by 9 bases and J by 2 bases, with 18 bases between them.